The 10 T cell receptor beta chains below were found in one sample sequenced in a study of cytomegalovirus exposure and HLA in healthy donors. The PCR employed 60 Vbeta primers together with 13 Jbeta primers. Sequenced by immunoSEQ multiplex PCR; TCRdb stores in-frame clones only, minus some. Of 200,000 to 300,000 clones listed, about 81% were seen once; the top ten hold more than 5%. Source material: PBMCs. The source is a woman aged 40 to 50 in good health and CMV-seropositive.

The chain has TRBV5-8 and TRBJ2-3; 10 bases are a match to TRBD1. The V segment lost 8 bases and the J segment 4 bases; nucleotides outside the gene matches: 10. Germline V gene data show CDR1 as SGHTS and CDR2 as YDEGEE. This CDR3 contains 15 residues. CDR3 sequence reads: CASKARDRGADTQYF. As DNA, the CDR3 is TGTGCCAGTAAAGCCCGGGACAGGGGAGCAGATACGCAGTATTTT. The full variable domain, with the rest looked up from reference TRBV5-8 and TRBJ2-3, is EAGVTQSPTHLIKTRGQQATLRCSPISGHTSVYWYQQALGLGLQFLLWYDEGEERNRGNFPPRFSGRQFPNYSSELNVNALELEDSALYLCASKARDRGADTQYFGPGTRLTVL.

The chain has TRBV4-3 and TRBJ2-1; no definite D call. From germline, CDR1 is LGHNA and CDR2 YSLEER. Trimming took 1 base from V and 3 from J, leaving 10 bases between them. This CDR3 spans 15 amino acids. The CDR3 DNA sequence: TGCGCCAGCAGCCAAGGAGTATCTCTCTACAATGAGCAGTTCTTC. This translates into CASSQGVSLYNEQFF.

CDR3 in amino acids: CASTVDRDYGYTF. The CDR3 DNA is TGTGCCAGCACTGTGGACAGGGACTATGGCTACACCTTC. V usage is TRBV6-5 and J usage is TRBJ1-2; 8 bases match TRBD1. Per the germline V gene, CDR1 is MNHEY and CDR2 is SVGAGI. The CDR3 spans 13 residues. V dropped 7 bases and J dropped 3; count of bases not matched to a gene: 4.

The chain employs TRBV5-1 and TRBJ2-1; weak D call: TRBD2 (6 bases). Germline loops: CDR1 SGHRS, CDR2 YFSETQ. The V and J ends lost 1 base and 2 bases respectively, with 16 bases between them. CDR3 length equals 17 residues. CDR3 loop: CASSLLVAEYTYNEQFF. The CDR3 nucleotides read TGCGCCAGCAGCTTGTTGGTAGCGGAATATACCTACAATGAGCAGTTCTTC.

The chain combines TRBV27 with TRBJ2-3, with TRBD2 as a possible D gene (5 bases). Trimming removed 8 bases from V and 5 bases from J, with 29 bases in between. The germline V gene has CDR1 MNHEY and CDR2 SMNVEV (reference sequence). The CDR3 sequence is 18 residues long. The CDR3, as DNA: TGTGCCAGCCGGCCTGTAGGACTTGACGGTCCTGGCAGAGATACGCAGTATTTT. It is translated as CASRPVGLDGPGRDTQYF.

The CDR3 here is CSVGGGRAYEQYF. CDR3 DNA: TGCAGCGTAGGGGGGGGGAGGGCCTACGAGCAGTACTTC. This rearrangement joins TRBV29-1 to TRBJ2-7, with TRBD2 as a possible D gene (7 bases). The CDR3 is made up of 13 amino acids. Trimming took off 6 bases at V and 2 bases at J, with 14 bases between the two ends. CDR1 SQVTM and CDR2 ANQGSEA come from the germline V gene.

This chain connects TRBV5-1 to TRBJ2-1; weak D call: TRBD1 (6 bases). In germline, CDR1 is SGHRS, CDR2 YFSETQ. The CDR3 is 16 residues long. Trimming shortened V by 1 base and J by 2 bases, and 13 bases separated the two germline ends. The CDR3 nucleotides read TGCGCCAGCAGCTTGCTGTCAGGGGACACCTACAATGAGCAGTTCTTC. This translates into CASSLLSGDTYNEQFF.

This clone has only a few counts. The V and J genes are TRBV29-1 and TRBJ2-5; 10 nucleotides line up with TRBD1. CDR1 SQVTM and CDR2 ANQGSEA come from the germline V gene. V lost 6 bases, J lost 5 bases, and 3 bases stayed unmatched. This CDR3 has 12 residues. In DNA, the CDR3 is TGCAGCGTGTTGGACAGGGGGGAGACCCAGTACTTC. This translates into CSVLDRGETQYF. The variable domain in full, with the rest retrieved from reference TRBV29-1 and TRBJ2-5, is SAVISQKPSRDICQRGTSLTIQCQVDSQVTMMFWYRQQPGQSLTLIATANQGSEATYESGFVIDKFPISRPNLTFSTLTVSNMSPEDSSIYLCSVLDRGETQYFGPGTRLLVL.

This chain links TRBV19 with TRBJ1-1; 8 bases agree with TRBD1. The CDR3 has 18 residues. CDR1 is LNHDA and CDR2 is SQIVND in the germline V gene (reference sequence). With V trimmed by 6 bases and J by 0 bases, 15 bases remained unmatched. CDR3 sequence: CASSRLTGGGLLNTEAFF. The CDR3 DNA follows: TGTGCCAGTAGCCGTCTTACAGGGGGTGGACTATTGAACACTGAAGCTTTCTTT.

In nucleotides, the CDR3 is TGTGCCAGCAGTGAAGCGCTTCAGGTCCAAGATGGCTACACCTTC. Translation gives CASSEALQVQDGYTF. The chain links TRBV6-1 to TRBJ1-2; no reliable D call. The germline V and J ends were trimmed by 0 bases and 6 bases, with 14 bases remaining between them. The CDR3 sequence is 15 residues long. CDR1 is MNHNS, CDR2 SASEGT, per germline.